A selection of T cell receptor beta chains follows, all from one sample in a study of shared clonotypes between healthy human individuals. Assay used: immunoSEQ multiplex PCR; TCRdb lists only in-frame clones, some missing. The sample has approximately 97,000 clones, about 68% seen once. Sequences were obtained from memory CD8+ T cells sorted from blood. The source of these receptors is a young man in good health. Each CDR3 is given with its conserved first and last residue. Each record gives: clone size, V gene, J gene, D gene, CDR3 DNA, CDR3 protein. The D gene is left open where the match is weak. Some rows mark clone size as missing; the rest say once, few, many or name a class of expanded clone.

>-|TRBV5-1|TRBJ2-3|-
TGCGCCAGCACCCCGGAGATTTCAGCACTAACAGATACGCAGTATTTT
CASTPEISALTDTQYF
>-|TRBV6-4|TRBJ2-1|TRBD1
TGTGCCAGCAGTGACTCGGACAGGAATGAGCAGTTCTTC
CASSDSDRNEQFF
>once|TRBV20-1|TRBJ1-1|-
TGCAGTGCTAGGGAGGGTGGAGCTTTCTTT
CSAREGGAFF
>-|TRBV5-1|TRBJ1-5|-
TGCGCCAGCAGCTTGGGAGGTATGGGGAGTCAGCCCCAGCATTTT
CASSLGGMGSQPQHF
>-|TRBV6-5|TRBJ2-7|TRBD2
TGTGCCAGCAGCCTAGCGGGAGCGTACGAGCAGTACTTC
CASSLAGAYEQYF
>-|TRBV7-8|TRBJ1-2|-
TGTGCCAGCAGCCGTGGATTCCGGGACATCAGCATCTATGGCTACACCTTC
CASSRGFRDISIYGYTF
>-|TRBV1|TRBJ2-1|-
TGCACCAGCAGCCAGGTAAGGGTGCGGGAGGCCTATCTACCGCCTAATGAGCAGTTCTTC
CTSSQVRVREAYLPPNEQFF
>-|TRBV27|TRBJ2-7|TRBD1
TGTGCCAGCAGTCCCGGGACAGGGCCCTACGAGCAGTACTTC
CASSPGTGPYEQYF
>once|TRBV27|TRBJ2-1|-
TGTGCCAGCAGTATCTCGACAGGACGCTCCTACAATGAGCAGTTCTTC
CASSISTGRSYNEQFF
>-|TRBV5-1|TRBJ2-7|-
TGCGCCAGCAGCTTGGGGCGGGGTTCGGGCGAGCAGTACTTC
CASSLGRGSGEQYF
>few|TRBV9|TRBJ2-3|-
TGTGCCAGCAGCGAGGGGGGAGGGGCCCCGTATTTT
CASSEGGGAPYF
>-|TRBV21-1|TRBJ2-7|-
TGTGCCAGCAGCAATTTGCGTATAATGCGGGTTCCTAGCGGGAGGGCCTGGCGTGAGCAGTACTTC
CASSNLRIMRVPSGRAWREQYF
>-|TRBV27|TRBJ1-2|-
TGTGCCAGCAGTTCTATAGGGCCCCAGGGAGATGGCTACACCTTC
CASSSIGPQGDGYTF
>once|TRBV14|TRBJ2-1|-
TGTGCCAGCAGCCAAGATCCCCAACGGGGCGAGCAGTTCTTC
CASSQDPQRGEQFF
>-|TRBV9|TRBJ2-2|TRBD1
TGTGCCAGCAGCTTCCTGGACAGGCAGGTAACCGGGGAGCTGTTTTTT
CASSFLDRQVTGELFF
>-|TRBV10-3|TRBJ1-2|-
TGTGCCACCGACCCGGGGCCTAACTATGGCTACACCTTC
CATDPGPNYGYTF
>-|TRBV7-7|TRBJ2-2|-
TGTGCCAGCAGTTCCGGGTGGGCCCCGCTCACCGGGGAGCTGTTTTTT
CASSSGWAPLTGELFF
>-|TRBV29-1|TRBJ2-1|TRBD1
TGCAGCGTCGCAGCTGGGACAGTCGAGCAGTTCTTC
CSVAAGTVEQFF
>-|TRBV6-1|TRBJ1-1|-
TGTGCCAGCAGTGAACCGGGGATGAACACTGAAGCTTTCTTT
CASSEPGMNTEAFF
>-|TRBV9|TRBJ2-7|-
TGTGCCAGCAGCGTAGGTTCAGGGGGGGAGAACGAGCAGTACTTC
CASSVGSGGENEQYF
>once|TRBV28|TRBJ1-4|TRBD1
TGTGCCAGCAGTCTCAGGGACAGGGGTGCCACTAATGAAAAACTGTTTTTT
CASSLRDRGATNEKLFF
>-|TRBV9|TRBJ2-7|-
TGTGCCAGCAGCGTAAGGGGTGGGCACGAGCAGTACTTC
CASSVRGGHEQYF
>-|TRBV2|TRBJ2-2|-
TGTGCCAGCAGTCTCGAGCCCAACACCGGGGAGCTGTTTTTT
CASSLEPNTGELFF
>-|TRBV10-1|TRBJ2-3|TRBD2
TGCGCCAGCAGTGAACGTAGCGGGAGAAGTTCCGGCACAGATACGCAGTATTTT
CASSERSGRSSGTDTQYF
>-|TRBV28|TRBJ1-5|TRBD1
TGTGCCACCACCGGGACAGACAATCAGCCCCAGCATTTT
CATTGTDNQPQHF
>many|TRBV6-1|TRBJ2-1|TRBD1
TGTGCCAGCAGTGAAGCCCCGACAGGGGGCTACAATGAGCAGTTCTTC
CASSEAPTGGYNEQFF
>-|TRBV21-1|TRBJ2-7|-
TGTGCCAGCAGCAAAGGGATAGCGGGACGCCGGGGGTCGGTGTCTAAGCAGTACTTC
CASSKGIAGRRGSVSKQYF
>-|TRBV19|TRBJ2-1|-
TGTGCCAGTAGTAGTACCAGGATAGGCTCCTACAATGAGCAGTTCTTC
CASSSTRIGSYNEQFF
>-|TRBV11-2|TRBJ2-3|-
TGTGCCAGCAGCCTAAGGCTAGCGCGGGTGGATGATACGCAGTATTTT
CASSLRLARVDDTQYF
>-|TRBV19|TRBJ2-7|TRBD2
TGTGCCAGTAGTTTAGCGGGAGGTTCCTACGAGCAGTACTTC
CASSLAGGSYEQYF
>-|TRBV28|TRBJ2-1|TRBD2
TGTGCCAGCAGTTCACGGACAGGATGGGCTAGCGGGAGGAGTTATTCTTACAATGAGCAGTTCTTC
CASSSRTGWASGRSYSYNEQFF
>few|TRBV2|TRBJ1-2|TRBD1
TGTGCCAGCTCCGGGACAGAAGCGACTATGGGCTACACCTTC
CASSGTEATMGYTF
>-|TRBV28|TRBJ2-7|TRBD1
TGTGCCAGCAGTAATACGGGACAGGGGCTCTACGAGCAGTACTTC
CASSNTGQGLYEQYF
>-|TRBV30|TRBJ2-7|TRBD2
TGTGCCTGGAGTATGGCGGGAGCGAGTGAGCAGTACTTC
CAWSMAGASEQYF
>once|TRBV7-6|TRBJ2-1|-
TGTGCCAGCAGCTTATACATTACAGGGGAGGATGAGCAGTTCTTC
CASSLYITGEDEQFF
>few|TRBV10-1|TRBJ2-1|TRBD2
TGCGCCAGCAGTGGACTAGCGGGAGGGGACAATGAGCAGTTCTTC
CASSGLAGGDNEQFF
>medium-sized|TRBV4-2|TRBJ2-1|-
TGTGCCAGCAGCCAAGAACGTACCCAGTCCTACAATGAGCAGTTCTTC
CASSQERTQSYNEQFF
>once|TRBV5-8|TRBJ1-5|-
TGTGCCAGCAGCTTTTCGGGCAGTAGCCCTGGTGGCAATCAGCCCCAGCATTTT
CASSFSGSSPGGNQPQHF
>-|TRBV6-5|TRBJ1-5|-
TGTGCCAGCAGTTCGACAGGCAATCAGCCCCAGCATTTT
CASSSTGNQPQHF
>-|TRBV4-1|TRBJ1-2|-
TGCGCCAGCAGCCAAGGGGTGGGCCTTGGAGGAGGTGGCTACACCTTC
CASSQGVGLGGGGYTF
>-|TRBV6-5|TRBJ2-5|TRBD1
TGTGCCAGCAGTGCCAGGGGGTGGGAGACCCAGTACTTC
CASSARGWETQYF
>few|TRBV19|TRBJ2-2|TRBD2
TGTGCCAGTAGTAATAGCGGGTTGAACACCGGGGAGCTGTTTTTT
CASSNSGLNTGELFF
>few|TRBV28|TRBJ1-5|-
TGTGCCAGCAGTTTACAGCCGCAGGGTAGCAATCAGCCCCAGCATTTT
CASSLQPQGSNQPQHF
>-|TRBV9|TRBJ2-5|TRBD2
TGTGCCAGCAGCGTCAGCGGGAGGGAAAAAGAGACCCAGTACTTC
CASSVSGREKETQYF
>few|TRBV6-5|TRBJ2-1|TRBD2
TGTGCCAGCCGCAGCGGGAGCTCCTACAATGAGCAGTTCTTC
CASRSGSSYNEQFF
>-|TRBV7-6|TRBJ2-7|TRBD1
TGTGCCAGCAGCTCCCATCAGGGGGATTCCTACGAGCAGTACTTC
CASSSHQGDSYEQYF
>few|TRBV4-1|TRBJ2-7|TRBD1
TGCGCCAGCAGTTGGACAGGGATGAACGAGCAGTACTTC
CASSWTGMNEQYF
>-|TRBV11-2|TRBJ2-1|TRBD1
TGTGCCAGCAGCTTAGGTCAGGGGGCTGGAAATGAGCAGTTCTTC
CASSLGQGAGNEQFF
>few|TRBV5-1|TRBJ2-2|-
TGCGCCAGCAGCCCAGGGGACACCGGGGAGCTGTTTTTT
CASSPGDTGELFF
>-|TRBV9|TRBJ2-7|-
TGTGCCAGCAGCGTAGGGGGGCTCGGCTACGAGCAGTACTTC
CASSVGGLGYEQYF
>-|TRBV11-2|TRBJ2-1|-
TGTGCCAGCAGCTTAGTAGATGAGCAGTTCTTC
CASSLVDEQFF
>-|TRBV6-1|TRBJ2-7|-
TGTGCCAGCAGGCCAATGGAGTACGAGCAGTACTTC
CASRPMEYEQYF
>few|TRBV29-1|TRBJ2-7|-
TGCAGCGTTGAAGATTATAGCGGTGGGACCTACGAGCAGTACTTC
CSVEDYSGGTYEQYF
>-|TRBV28|TRBJ2-3|TRBD2
TGTGCCAGCAGTAGGGGCGGGGGGACAGATACGCAGTATTTT
CASSRGGGTDTQYF